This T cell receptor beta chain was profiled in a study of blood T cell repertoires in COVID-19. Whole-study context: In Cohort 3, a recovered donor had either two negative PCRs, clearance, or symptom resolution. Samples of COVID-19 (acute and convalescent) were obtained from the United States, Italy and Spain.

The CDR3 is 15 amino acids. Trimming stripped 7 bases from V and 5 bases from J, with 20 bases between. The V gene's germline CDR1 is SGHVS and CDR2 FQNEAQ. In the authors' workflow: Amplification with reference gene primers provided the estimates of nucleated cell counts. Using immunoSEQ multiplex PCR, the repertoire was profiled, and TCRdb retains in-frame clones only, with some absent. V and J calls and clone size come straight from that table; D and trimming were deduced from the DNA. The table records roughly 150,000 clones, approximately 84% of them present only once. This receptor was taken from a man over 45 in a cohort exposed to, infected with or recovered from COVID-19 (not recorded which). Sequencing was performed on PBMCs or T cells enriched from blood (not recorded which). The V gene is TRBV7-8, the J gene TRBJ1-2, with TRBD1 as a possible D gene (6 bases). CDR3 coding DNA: TGTGCCAGCAAAGAGATGGCAGGGGCCCAGTATGGCTACACCTTC. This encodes CASKEMAGAQYGYTF.